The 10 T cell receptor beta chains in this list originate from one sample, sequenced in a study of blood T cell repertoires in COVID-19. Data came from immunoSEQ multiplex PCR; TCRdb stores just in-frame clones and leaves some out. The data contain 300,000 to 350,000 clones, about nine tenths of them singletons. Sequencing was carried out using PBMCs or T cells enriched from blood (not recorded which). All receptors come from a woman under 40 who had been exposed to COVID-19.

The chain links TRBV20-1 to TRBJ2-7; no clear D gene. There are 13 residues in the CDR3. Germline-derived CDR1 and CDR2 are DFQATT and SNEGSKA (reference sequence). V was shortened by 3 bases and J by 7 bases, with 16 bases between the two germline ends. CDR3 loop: CSASFMLDQEQYF. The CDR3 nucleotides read TGCAGTGCTAGTTTCATGCTAGACCAAGAGCAGTACTTC.

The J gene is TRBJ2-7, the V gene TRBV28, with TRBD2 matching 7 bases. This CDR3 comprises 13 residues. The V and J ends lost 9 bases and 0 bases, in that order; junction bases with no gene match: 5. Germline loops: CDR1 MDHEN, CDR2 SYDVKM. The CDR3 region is CASEASGSYEQYF. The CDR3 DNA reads TGTGCCAGTGAGGCTAGCGGCTCCTACGAGCAGTACTTC.

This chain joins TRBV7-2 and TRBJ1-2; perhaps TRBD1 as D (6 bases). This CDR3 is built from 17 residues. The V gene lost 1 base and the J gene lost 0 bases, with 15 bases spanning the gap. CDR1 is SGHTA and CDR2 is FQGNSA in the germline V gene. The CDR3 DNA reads TGTGCCAGCAGCTTAGTTGGGACACCGACTACTAACTATGGCTACACCTTC. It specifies CASSLVGTPTTNYGYTF. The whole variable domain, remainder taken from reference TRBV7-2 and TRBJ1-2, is GAGVSQSPSNKVTEKGKDVELRCDPISGHTALYWYRQSLGQGLEFLIYFQGNSAPDKSGLPSDRFSAERTGGSVSTLTIQRTQQEDSAVYLCASSLVGTPTTNYGYTFGSGTRLTVV.

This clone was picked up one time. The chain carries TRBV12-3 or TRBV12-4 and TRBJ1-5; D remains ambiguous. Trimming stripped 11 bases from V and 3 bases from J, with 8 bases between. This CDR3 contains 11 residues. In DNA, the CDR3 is TGTGCCGGAGATGCCAATCAGCCCCAGCATTTT. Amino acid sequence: CAGDANQPQHF.

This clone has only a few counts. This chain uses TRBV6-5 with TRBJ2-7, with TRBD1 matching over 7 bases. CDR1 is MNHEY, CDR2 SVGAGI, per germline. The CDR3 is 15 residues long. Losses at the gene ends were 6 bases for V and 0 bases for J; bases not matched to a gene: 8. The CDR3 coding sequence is TGTGCCAGCAGCGACCTAGGGGACAGCTCCTACGAGCAGTACTTC. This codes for CASSDLGDSSYEQYF.

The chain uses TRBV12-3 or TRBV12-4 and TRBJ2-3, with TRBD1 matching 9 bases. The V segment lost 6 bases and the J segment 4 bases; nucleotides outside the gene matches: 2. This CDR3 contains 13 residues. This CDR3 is CASRDRGPDTQYF. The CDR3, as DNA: TGTGCCAGCAGGGACAGGGGCCCAGATACGCAGTATTTT.

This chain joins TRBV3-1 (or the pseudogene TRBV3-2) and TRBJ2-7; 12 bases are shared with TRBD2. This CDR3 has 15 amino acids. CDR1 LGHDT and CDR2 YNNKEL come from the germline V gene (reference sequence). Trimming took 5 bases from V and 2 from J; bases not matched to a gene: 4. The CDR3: CASSSLAGGPYEQYF. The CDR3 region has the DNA TGTGCCAGCAGCTCGCTAGCGGGAGGGCCCTACGAGCAGTACTTC.

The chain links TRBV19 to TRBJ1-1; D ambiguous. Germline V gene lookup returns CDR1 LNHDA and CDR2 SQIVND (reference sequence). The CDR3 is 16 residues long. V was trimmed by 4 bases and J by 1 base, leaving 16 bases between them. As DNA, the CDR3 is TGTGCCAGTAGTACCTCTCGGCGGGAGGGGAACACTGAAGCTTTCTTT. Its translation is CASSTSRREGNTEAFF.

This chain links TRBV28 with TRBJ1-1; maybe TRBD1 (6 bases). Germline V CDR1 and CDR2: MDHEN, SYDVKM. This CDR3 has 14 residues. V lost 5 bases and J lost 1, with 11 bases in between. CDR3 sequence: CASSVGAWNTEAFF. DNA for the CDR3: TGTGCCAGCAGTGTGGGGGCTTGGAACACTGAAGCTTTCTTT.

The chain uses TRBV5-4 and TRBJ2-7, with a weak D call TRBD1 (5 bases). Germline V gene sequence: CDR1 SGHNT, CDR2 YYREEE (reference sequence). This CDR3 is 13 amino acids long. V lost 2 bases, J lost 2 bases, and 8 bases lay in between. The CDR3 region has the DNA TGTGCCAGCAGCTTAGGGGAACCCTACGAGCAGTACTTC. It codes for CASSLGEPYEQYF.